A selection of T cell receptor beta chains follows, all from one sample in a study of pediatric ulcerative colitis. Sequenced by immunoSEQ multiplex PCR; TCRdb stores in-frame clones only, minus some. The sample shows roughly 49,000 clones, about 79% of them seen only once. The specimen was gut tissue. All receptors come from a girl under 18 with moderate ulcerative colitis. Both conserved end residues are part of each CDR3. D genes are given only for firm matches. Only part of the rows carry a size: once, few, many, or a class if the clone is expanded.

clone_size,d_call,v_call,cdr3_length,j_call,cdr3_nt,cdr3_aa
few,TRBD1,TRBV29-1,13,TRBJ2-7,TGCAGCGTTGGGGCGACAGGGGCATACGAGCAGTACTTC,CSVGATGAYEQYF
-,-,TRBV30,15,TRBJ2-5,TGTGCCTGGAGTGTAATGGGGGTGGGCCAAGAGACCCAGTACTTC,CAWSVMGVGQETQYF
-,-,TRBV10-3,15,TRBJ2-3,TGTGCCATTAGTGCGGGTGAGGGAACAGCAGATACGCAGTATTTT,CAISAGEGTADTQYF
-,-,TRBV29-1,13,TRBJ2-3,TGCAGCGTTGAACCCGGGGCGGAGGATACGCAGTATTTT,CSVEPGAEDTQYF
-,-,TRBV11-3,17,TRBJ2-3,TGTGCCAGCAGCCTACGAGAGCCAGGGGTTGGCACAGATACGCAGTATTTT,CASSLREPGVGTDTQYF
few,TRBD1,TRBV27,13,TRBJ2-7,TGTGCCAGCAGTCCGACAGGGGGCTACGAGCAGTACTTC,CASSPTGGYEQYF
-,TRBD1,TRBV5-4,16,TRBJ2-4,TGTGCCAGCAGCTCAAGGGACAGTCTAGCCAAAAACATTCAGTACTTC,CASSSRDSLAKNIQYF
-,-,TRBV30,13,TRBJ1-1,TGTGCCTGGGCGGGACAATTGAACACTGAAGCTTTCTTT,CAWAGQLNTEAFF
-,-,TRBV11-2,13,TRBJ2-7,TGTGCCAGCAGCTTAAGGTCCACCTACGAGCAGTACTTC,CASSLRSTYEQYF
-,-,TRBV7-2,14,TRBJ1-2,TGTGCCAGCAGCTTAGGGGGGCAGTGGGACGGCTACACCTTC,CASSLGGQWDGYTF
-,TRBD1,TRBV19,17,TRBJ1-5,TGTGCCAGTAGTATCCGAGAGAAGGGACAGGGCTATCAGCCCCAGCATTTT,CASSIREKGQGYQPQHF
-,TRBD2,TRBV10-3,16,TRBJ2-3,TGTGCCATCAGCGGGGGGACTAGCGGGGTCACAGATACGCAGTATTTT,CAISGGTSGVTDTQYF
once,TRBD2,TRBV11-2,15,TRBJ2-3,TGTGCCAGCAGCCCTGGACTAGGGGGCACAGATACGCAGTATTTT,CASSPGLGGTDTQYF
-,TRBD1,TRBV10-3,17,TRBJ2-3,TGTGCCATCAGTGACCCGTCCGGGACAGCAAAGCCGGATACGCAGTATTTT,CAISDPSGTAKPDTQYF
-,-,TRBV28,14,TRBJ1-5,TGTGCCAGCAGTTTTCCCGACAGGTATCAGCCCCAGCATTTT,CASSFPDRYQPQHF
-,TRBD2,TRBV2,15,TRBJ2-1,TGTGCCAGCAGTGAATCAGCGGGGGGTTACAATGAGCAGTTCTTC,CASSESAGGYNEQFF
-,TRBD2,TRBV11-2,14,TRBJ2-1,TGTGCCAGCAGCTTGGGACTAGCGGGAGATGAGCAGTTCTTC,CASSLGLAGDEQFF
-,TRBD1,TRBV5-6,15,TRBJ2-7,TGTGCCAGCAGCCAAGGAACAGGGGTATTGTACGAGCAGTACTTC,CASSQGTGVLYEQYF
-,-,TRBV7-2,12,TRBJ1-2,TGTGCCAGCAGCCCACAGGATAATGGCTACACCTTC,CASSPQDNGYTF
-,-,TRBV5-6,14,TRBJ1-3,TGTGCCAGCAGCTTGCGAAGGGGTAGAAACACCATATATTTT,CASSLRRGRNTIYF
-,-,TRBV30,13,TRBJ1-2,TGTGCCTGGAGTGGGGACGGCTACTATGGCTACACCTTC,CAWSGDGYYGYTF
-,TRBD1,TRBV5-6,14,TRBJ1-2,TGTGCCAGCAGCACTCCTGACAGGGCCTATGGCTACACCTTC,CASSTPDRAYGYTF
once,TRBD1,TRBV4-2,15,TRBJ1-4,TGTGCCAGCAGCCAGGCGGGACAGGATAATGAAAAACTGTTTTTT,CASSQAGQDNEKLFF
-,-,TRBV19,13,TRBJ2-7,TGTGCCAGTAGTATAGTGGGGGCCTACGAGCAGTACTTC,CASSIVGAYEQYF
-,-,TRBV29-1,13,TRBJ1-6,TGCAGCGTCCAAGGGACGGCTAATTCACCCCTCCACTTT,CSVQGTANSPLHF
few,-,TRBV19,15,TRBJ2-3,TGTGCCAGTAGCAGGGGGGGCGGGGGCACAGATACGCAGTATTTT,CASSRGGGGTDTQYF
-,-,TRBV7-9,13,TRBJ1-5,TGTGCCAGCAGCTCCGGGGGGGCCCAGCCCCAGCATTTT,CASSSGGAQPQHF
-,-,TRBV18,17,TRBJ2-6,TGTGCCAGCTCACCAAGGCCGCAAAGCTCTGGGGCCAACGTCCTGACTTTC,CASSPRPQSSGANVLTF
-,TRBD1,TRBV2,14,TRBJ2-7,TGTGCCAGCAGTGAAAGAGGACAGGTCCACGAGCAGTACTTC,CASSERGQVHEQYF
once,-,TRBV7-7,13,TRBJ1-6,TGTGCTAGCAGCGTGGCAACTAATTCACCCCTCCACTTT,CASSVATNSPLHF
few,-,TRBV5-1,12,TRBJ1-2,TGCGCCAGCAGCTTGTCCAGGGAGGGCTACACCTTC,CASSLSREGYTF
-,-,TRBV21-1,18,TRBJ2-3,TGTGCCAGCAGCAAAGGAAGGGGCCCGGGACTCCACACAGATACGCAGTATTTT,CASSKGRGPGLHTDTQYF